Given below is one T cell receptor (beta chain) in context. Its target is not known. This CDR3 has 16 residues. This record comes from a study of monozygotic twins with inflammatory bowel disease. For each CDR3 protein, TCRdb gives one entry from its re-call of the 5' RACE reads, without DNA. The listing contains just over 300,000 distinct CDR3 sequences. Findings and caveats of the study: Relative to healthy twins, IBD patients had fewer clonotypes in common with others, a gap that was especially apparent with disease activity. IBD patients had lower TCRbeta diversity (inverse Simpson) than healthy co-twins.

The TCR comes from a human donor with ulcerative colitis or Crohn's disease, or a healthy co-twin of an affected twin (not recorded which). The rearrangement links TRBV21-1 to TRBJ2-5. TRBV21-1 is labeled a pseudogene. Sample: blood. The CDR3 spells CASSKAAAREEETQYF.